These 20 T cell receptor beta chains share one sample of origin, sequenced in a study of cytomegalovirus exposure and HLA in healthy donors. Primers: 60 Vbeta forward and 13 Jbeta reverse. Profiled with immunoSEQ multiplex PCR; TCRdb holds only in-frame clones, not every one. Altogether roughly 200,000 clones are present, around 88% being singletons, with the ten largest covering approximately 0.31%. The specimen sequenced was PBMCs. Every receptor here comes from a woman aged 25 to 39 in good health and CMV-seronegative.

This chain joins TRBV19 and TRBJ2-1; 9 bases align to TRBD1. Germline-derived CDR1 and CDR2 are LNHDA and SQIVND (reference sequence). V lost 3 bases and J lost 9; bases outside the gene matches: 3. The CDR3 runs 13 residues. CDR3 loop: CASSIDRGGEQFF. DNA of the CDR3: TGTGCCAGTAGTATTGACAGGGGGGGTGAGCAGTTCTTC. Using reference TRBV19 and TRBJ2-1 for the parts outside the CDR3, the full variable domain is DGGITQSPKYLFRKEGQNVTLSCEQNLNHDAMYWYRQDPGQGLRLIYYSQIVNDFQKGDIAEGYSVSREKKESFPLTVTSAQKNPTAFYLCASSIDRGGEQFFGPGTRLTVL.

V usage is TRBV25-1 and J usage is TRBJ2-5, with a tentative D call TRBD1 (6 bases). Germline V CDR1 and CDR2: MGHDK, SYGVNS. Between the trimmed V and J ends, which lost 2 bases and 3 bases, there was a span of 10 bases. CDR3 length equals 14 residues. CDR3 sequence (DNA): TGTGCCAGCAGTGAACCAGGGGTCAAAGAGACCCAGTACTTC. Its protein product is CASSEPGVKETQYF.

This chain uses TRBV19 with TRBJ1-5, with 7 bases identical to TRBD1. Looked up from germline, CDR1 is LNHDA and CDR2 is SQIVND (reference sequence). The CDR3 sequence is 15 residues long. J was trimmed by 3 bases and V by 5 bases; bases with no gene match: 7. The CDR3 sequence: CASSRQTGPNQPQHF. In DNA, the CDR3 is TGTGCCAGTAGTCGCCAGACAGGGCCCAATCAGCCCCAGCATTTT.

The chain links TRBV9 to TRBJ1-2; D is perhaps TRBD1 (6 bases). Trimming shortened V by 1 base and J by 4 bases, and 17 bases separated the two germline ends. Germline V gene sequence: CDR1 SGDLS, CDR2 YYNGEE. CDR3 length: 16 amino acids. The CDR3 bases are TGTGCCAGCAGCGTATCCTCGGACAGCACCCTCTATGGCTACACCTTC. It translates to CASSVSSDSTLYGYTF. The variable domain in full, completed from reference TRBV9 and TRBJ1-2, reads DSGVTQTPKHLITATGQRVTLRCSPRSGDLSVYWYQQSLDQGLQFLIQYYNGEERAKGNILERFSAQQFPDLHSELNLSSLELGDSALYFCASSVSSDSTLYGYTFGSGTRLTVV.

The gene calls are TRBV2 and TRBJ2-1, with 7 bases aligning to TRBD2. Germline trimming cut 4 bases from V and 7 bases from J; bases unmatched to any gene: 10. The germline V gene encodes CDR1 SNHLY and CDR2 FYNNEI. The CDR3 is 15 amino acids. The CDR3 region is CASSGGLGGVNEQFF. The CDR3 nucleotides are TGTGCCAGCAGTGGGGGCTTGGGAGGGGTAAATGAGCAGTTCTTC. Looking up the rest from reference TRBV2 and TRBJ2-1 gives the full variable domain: EPEVTQTPSHQVTQMGQEVILRCVPISNHLYFYWYRQILGQKVEFLVSFYNNEISEKSEIFDDQFSVERPDGSNFTLKIRSTKLEDSAMYFCASSGGLGGVNEQFFGPGTRLTVL.

DNA for the CDR3: TGTGCCAGCAGTGCCACCTACAGGGAACCCTATGGCTACACCTTC. Residues: CASSATYREPYGYTF. The chain joins TRBV6-1 to TRBJ1-2; a possible D gene is TRBD1 (6 bases). The length of the CDR3 is 15 residues. V lost 4 bases and J lost 4, with 16 bases in between. From germline, CDR1 is MNHNS and CDR2 SASEGT.

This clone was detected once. Written as DNA, the CDR3 is TGTGCCAGTAGTATATCAGGCGCCGGAGGCTACACCTTC. This sequence encodes CASSISGAGGYTF. The V gene is TRBV19, the J gene TRBJ1-2, with unresolved D. Germline loops: CDR1 LNHDA, CDR2 SQIVND (reference sequence). This CDR3 has 13 amino acids. V lost 2 bases and J lost 8, with 12 bases in between.

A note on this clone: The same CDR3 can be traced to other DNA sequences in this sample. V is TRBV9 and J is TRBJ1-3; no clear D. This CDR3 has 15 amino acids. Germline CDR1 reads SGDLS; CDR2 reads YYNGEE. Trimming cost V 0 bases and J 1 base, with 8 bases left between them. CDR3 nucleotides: TGTGCCAGCAGCGTAGAGTCGGGGTCTGGAAACACCATATATTTT. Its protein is CASSVESGSGNTIYF.

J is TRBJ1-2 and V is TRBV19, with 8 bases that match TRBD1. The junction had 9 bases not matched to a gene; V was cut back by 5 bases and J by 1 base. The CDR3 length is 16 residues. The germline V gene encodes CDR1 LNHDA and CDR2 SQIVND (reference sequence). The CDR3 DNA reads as TGTGCCAGTAGTGCGCAACAGGGGGAACTTAACTATGGCTACACCTTC. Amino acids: CASSAQQGELNYGYTF.

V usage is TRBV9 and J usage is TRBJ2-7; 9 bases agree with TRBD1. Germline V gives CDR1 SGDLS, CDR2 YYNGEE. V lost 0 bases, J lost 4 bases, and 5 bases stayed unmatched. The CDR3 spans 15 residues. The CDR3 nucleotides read TGTGCCAGCAGCGTAGGGGACAGGGCAGAGTACGAGCAGTACTTC. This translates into CASSVGDRAEYEQYF.

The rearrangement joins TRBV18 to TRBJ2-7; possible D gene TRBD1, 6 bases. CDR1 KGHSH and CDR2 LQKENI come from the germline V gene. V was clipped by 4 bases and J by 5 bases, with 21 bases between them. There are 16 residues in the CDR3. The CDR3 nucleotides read TGTGCCAGCTCACGGGTGGGGCCGGGACACATCCACGAGCAGTACTTC. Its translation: CASSRVGPGHIHEQYF. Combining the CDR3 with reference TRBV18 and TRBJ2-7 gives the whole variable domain NAGVMQNPRHLVRRRGQEARLRCSPMKGHSHVYWYRQLPEEGLKFMVYLQKENIIDESGMPKERFSAEFPKEGPSILRIQQVVRGDSAAYFCASSRVGPGHIHEQYFGPGTRLTVT.

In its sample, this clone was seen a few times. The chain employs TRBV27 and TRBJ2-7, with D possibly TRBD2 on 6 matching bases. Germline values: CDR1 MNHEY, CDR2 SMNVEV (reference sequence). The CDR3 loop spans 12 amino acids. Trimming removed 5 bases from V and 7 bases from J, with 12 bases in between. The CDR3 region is CASSPTGGEQYF. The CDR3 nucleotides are TGTGCCAGCAGTCCTACAGGAGGGGAGCAGTACTTC.

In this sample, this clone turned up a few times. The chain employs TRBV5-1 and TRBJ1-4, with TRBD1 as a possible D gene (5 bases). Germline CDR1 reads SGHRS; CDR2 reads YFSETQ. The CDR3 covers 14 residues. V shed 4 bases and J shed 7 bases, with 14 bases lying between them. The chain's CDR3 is CASSRDFESEKLFF. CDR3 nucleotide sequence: TGCGCCAGCAGCCGGGACTTTGAAAGTGAAAAACTGTTTTTT.

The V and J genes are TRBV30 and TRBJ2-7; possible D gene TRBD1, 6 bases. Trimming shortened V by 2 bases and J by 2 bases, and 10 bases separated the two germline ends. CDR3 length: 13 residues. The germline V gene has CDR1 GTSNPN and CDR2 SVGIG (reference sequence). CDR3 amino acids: CAWSSGTTYEQYF. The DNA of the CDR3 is TGTGCCTGGAGTTCAGGGACAACCTACGAGCAGTACTTC.

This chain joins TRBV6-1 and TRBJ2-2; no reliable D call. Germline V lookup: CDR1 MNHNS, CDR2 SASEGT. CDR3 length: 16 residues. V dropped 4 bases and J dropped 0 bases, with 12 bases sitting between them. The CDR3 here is CASSAQALSNTGELFF. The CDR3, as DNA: TGTGCCAGCAGTGCGCAGGCATTATCGAACACCGGGGAGCTGTTTTTT.

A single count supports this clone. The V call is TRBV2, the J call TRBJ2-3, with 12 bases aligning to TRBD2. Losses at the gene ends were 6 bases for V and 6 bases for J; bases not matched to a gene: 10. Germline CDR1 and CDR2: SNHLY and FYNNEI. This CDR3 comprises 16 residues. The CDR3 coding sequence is TGTGCCAGCAGACCTCGACTAGCGGGAGTGGGCGATACGCAGTATTTT. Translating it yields CASRPRLAGVGDTQYF.

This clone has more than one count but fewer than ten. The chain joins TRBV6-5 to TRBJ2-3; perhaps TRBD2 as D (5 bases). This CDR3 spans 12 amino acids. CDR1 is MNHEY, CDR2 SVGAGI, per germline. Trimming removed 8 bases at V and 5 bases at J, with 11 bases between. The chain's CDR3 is CASSLRGDTQYF. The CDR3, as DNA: TGTGCCAGCTCCCTACGGGGAGATACGCAGTATTTT.

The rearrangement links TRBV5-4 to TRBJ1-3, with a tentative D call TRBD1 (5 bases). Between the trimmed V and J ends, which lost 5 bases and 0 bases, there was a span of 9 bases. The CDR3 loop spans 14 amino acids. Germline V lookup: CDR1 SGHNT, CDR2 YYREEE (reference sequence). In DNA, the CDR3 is TGTGCCAGCAGTCCCGGGGGCTCTGGAAACACCATATATTTT. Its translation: CASSPGGSGNTIYF.

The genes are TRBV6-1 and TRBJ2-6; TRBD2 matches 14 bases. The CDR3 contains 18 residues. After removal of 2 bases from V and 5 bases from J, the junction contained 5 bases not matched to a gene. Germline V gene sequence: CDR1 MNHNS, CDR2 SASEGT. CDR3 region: CASSETGLAGARANVLTF. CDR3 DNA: TGTGCCAGCAGTGAAACGGGACTAGCGGGAGCCCGGGCCAACGTCCTGACTTTC.

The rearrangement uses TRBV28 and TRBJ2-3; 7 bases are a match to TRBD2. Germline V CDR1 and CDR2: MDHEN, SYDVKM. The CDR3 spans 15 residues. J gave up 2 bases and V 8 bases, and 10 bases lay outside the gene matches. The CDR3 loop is CASGEASGHTDTQYF. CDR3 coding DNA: TGTGCCAGCGGTGAGGCTAGCGGACACACAGATACGCAGTATTTT.